The 26 T cell receptor beta chains listed next were all sequenced from one sample in a study of blood T cell repertoires in COVID-19. Profiling relied on immunoSEQ multiplex PCR, and the TCRdb table lists in-frame clones only, not all of them. The sample holds more than 150,000 clones; about 85% are singletons and the top ten take approximately 2.3%. Sequenced sample: peripheral blood. These receptors all come from a man in his sixties or seventies with active or convalescent COVID-19.

This clone has only a few counts. The V call is TRBV6-2 or TRBV6-3, the J call TRBJ1-4; D might be TRBD1 (6 bases). The CDR3 runs to 16 residues. Trimming removed 5 bases from V and 7 bases from J, with 20 bases in between. Germline CDR1 is MNHEY and CDR2 is SVGEGT. The DNA of the CDR3 is TGTGCCAGCAGTAGACAAACGACAGGAGGTTTTGAAAAACTGTTTTTT. Residues: CASSRQTTGGFEKLFF.

V and J are TRBV5-5 and TRBJ1-1, with D hard to call. The CDR3 has 13 amino acids. Trimming took off 4 bases at V and 1 base at J, with 8 bases between the two ends. Germline CDR1 and CDR2: SGHKS and YYEKEE (reference sequence). As DNA, the CDR3 is TGTGCCAGCAGCATGAAAGCGAACACTGAAGCTTTCTTT. Its translation: CASSMKANTEAFF.

The genes are TRBV19 and TRBJ2-7; TRBD1 matches 9 bases. CDR1 is LNHDA and CDR2 is SQIVND in the germline V gene (reference sequence). The V segment lost 3 bases and the J segment 6 bases; nucleotides outside the gene matches: 9. The CDR3 consists of 15 residues. The CDR3 is CASSISGTGISEQYF. CDR3 sequence (DNA): TGTGCCAGTAGTATTTCCGGGACAGGGATCAGCGAGCAGTACTTC.

There are a few counts of this clone. This CDR3 is also generated by other DNA sequences in the sample. The chain uses TRBV7-2 and TRBJ1-1, with 7 nucleotides matching TRBD1. CDR1 and CDR2 from the germline V gene are SGHTA and FQGNSA. The trim removed 4 bases at V and 1 base at J, leaving 3 bases unmatched. The CDR3 contains 14 residues. In nucleotides, the CDR3 is TGTGCCAGCAGCTCCCAGGGGGGGAACACTGAAGCTTTCTTT. Translated, it gives CASSSQGGNTEAFF.

The CDR3: CASSATGGAYEQYF. DNA for the CDR3: TGTGCCAGCAGCGCGACAGGGGGTGCCTACGAGCAGTACTTC. The rearrangement joins TRBV7-2 to TRBJ2-7, with 9 bases aligning to TRBD1. Germline V CDR1 and CDR2: SGHTA, FQGNSA. The V gene end was trimmed by 5 bases and the J gene end by 2 bases; junction bases not matched to a gene: 4. The CDR3 has 14 amino acids.

Turning to this clone: This CDR3 is also generated by other DNA sequences in the sample. The chain carries TRBV14 and TRBJ1-1; TRBD1 agrees at 8 bases. This CDR3 has 15 residues. V trimming: 4 bases; J trimming: 0 bases; junction bases outside the gene matches: 4. Per the germline V gene, CDR1 is SGHDN and CDR2 is FVKESK. The CDR3 is CASSLRTGMNTEAFF. CDR3 nucleotide sequence: TGTGCCAGCAGCCTAAGGACAGGGATGAACACTGAAGCTTTCTTT.

The chain employs TRBV4-3 and TRBJ1-3, with D perhaps TRBD1 (6 bases). The V and J ends lost 0 bases and 4 bases respectively, with 13 bases between them. CDR1 is LGHNA and CDR2 is YSLEER in the germline V gene. The CDR3 totals 16 residues. The CDR3 reads CASSQDPHRVGNTIYF. In DNA form, the CDR3 reads TGCGCCAGCAGCCAAGACCCCCACAGGGTGGGAAACACCATATATTTT.

The chain combines TRBV28 with TRBJ1-6, with D unclear. CDR1 is MDHEN, CDR2 SYDVKM, per germline. V was clipped by 8 bases and J by 0 bases, with 8 bases between them. The CDR3 is 14 amino acids. CDR3 amino acids: CASSESSYNSPLHF. In DNA, the CDR3 is TGTGCCAGCTCCGAGAGCTCCTATAATTCACCCCTCCACTTT.

The chain recombines TRBV9 with TRBJ2-2, with D possibly being TRBD2 (5 bases). CDR3 length equals 16 residues. CDR1 is SGDLS and CDR2 is YYNGEE in the germline V gene. Trimming stripped 2 bases from V and 1 base from J, with 12 bases between. Here the CDR3 reads CASSVGSGRNTGELFF. CDR3 nucleotide sequence: TGTGCCAGCAGCGTGGGGTCGGGGAGGAACACCGGGGAGCTGTTTTTT. Combining the CDR3 with reference TRBV9 and TRBJ2-2 gives the whole variable domain DSGVTQTPKHLITATGQRVTLRCSPRSGDLSVYWYQQSLDQGLQFLIQYYNGEERAKGNILERFSAQQFPDLHSELNLSSLELGDSALYFCASSVGSGRNTGELFFGEGSRLTVL.

The rearrangement links TRBV28 to TRBJ2-7; TRBD1 matches 9 bases. The J segment lost 4 bases and the V segment lost 9 bases, leaving 4 bases of the junction unmatched. This CDR3 comprises 12 residues. Germline CDR1 is MDHEN and CDR2 is SYDVKM. CDR3 sequence reads: CASIGTGYEQYF. DNA of the CDR3: TGTGCCAGTATAGGGACAGGGTACGAGCAGTACTTC.

The V and J genes are TRBV10-3 and TRBJ1-5; 9 bases map to TRBD1. The germline CDR1 and CDR2 sequences are ENHRY and SYGVKD. After removal of 5 bases from V and 4 bases from J, the junction contained 3 bases not matched to a gene. The CDR3 totals 14 residues. CDR3 sequence: CAISMDRGNQPQHF. In DNA form, the CDR3 reads TGTGCCATCAGTATGGACAGGGGAAATCAGCCCCAGCATTTT.

The V gene is TRBV12-3 or TRBV12-4, the J gene TRBJ1-1; D remains unclear. The CDR3 has 11 residues. V lost 6 bases, J lost 5 bases, and 7 bases lay in between. The CDR3 here is CASSLGTEAFF. CDR3 DNA sequence: TGTGCCAGCAGCCTAGGAACTGAAGCTTTCTTT.

The rearrangement links TRBV5-4 to TRBJ1-4, with D uncertain. Trimming cost V 5 bases and J 7 bases, with 21 bases left between them. The CDR3 is 16 residues long. Germline CDR1 is SGHNT and CDR2 is YYREEE (reference sequence). The CDR3 DNA reads TGTGCCAGCAGTTTTAGGCCCCAGGATGACGGTGAAAAACTGTTTTTT. Its protein product is CASSFRPQDDGEKLFF.

This chain joins TRBV5-8 and TRBJ1-5; a possible D gene is TRBD1 (5 bases). Trimming took 5 bases from V and 0 from J, leaving 15 bases between them. Germline V CDR1 and CDR2: SGHTS, YDEGEE. The CDR3 has 16 amino acids. CDR3 region: CASRVLGDFSNQPQHF. The CDR3 nucleotides read TGTGCCAGCAGGGTTCTGGGGGACTTTAGCAATCAGCCCCAGCATTTT.

The chain recombines TRBV6-5 with TRBJ1-3, with unresolved D. Germline V lookup: CDR1 MNHEY, CDR2 SVGAGI. The CDR3 is 14 amino acids. Trimming cost V 7 bases and J 6 bases, with 16 bases left between them. The CDR3 reads CASTAGVVENTIYF. In DNA, the CDR3 is TGTGCCAGCACCGCGGGAGTTGTTGAAAACACCATATATTTT.

V and J are TRBV5-5 and TRBJ1-2; no firm D call. This CDR3 is built from 13 residues. Per the germline V gene, CDR1 is SGHKS and CDR2 is YYEKEE (reference sequence). Deletions cut 0 bases from V and 3 bases from J, with 6 bases between. CDR3 in amino acids: CASSLEPDYGYTF. The CDR3, as DNA: TGTGCCAGCAGCTTGGAACCAGACTATGGCTACACCTTC. Variable domain in full (rest from reference TRBV5-5 and TRBJ1-2): DAGVTQSPTHLIKTRGQQVTLRCSPISGHKSVSWYQQVLGQGPQFIFQYYEKEERGRGNFPDRFSARQFPNYSSELNVNALLLGDSALYLCASSLEPDYGYTFGSGTRLTVV.

The chain has TRBV7-9 and TRBJ2-1; no clear D gene. CDR3 length: 12 residues. Germline CDR1 and CDR2: SEHNR and FQNEAQ (reference sequence). V gave up 5 bases and J gave up 9 bases, with 11 bases separating them. In DNA form, the CDR3 reads TGTGCCAGCAGCCAATCGGTCGGTGAGCAGTTCTTC. The encoded protein is CASSQSVGEQFF.

The sample holds a few counts of this clone. J is TRBJ1-1 and V is TRBV28; 9 nucleotides agree with TRBD1. CDR1 and CDR2 (germline): MDHEN, SYDVKM. The length of the CDR3 is 13 residues. After removal of 11 bases from V and 1 base from J, the junction contained 5 bases not matched to a gene. CDR3 sequence (DNA): TGTGCCGTAAAGGGACAGGGGAACACTGAAGCTTTCTTT. Protein: CAVKGQGNTEAFF.

V and J are TRBV6-6 and TRBJ1-3, with D possibly TRBD1 on 6 matching bases. From germline, CDR1 is MNHNY and CDR2 SVGAGI (reference sequence). V lost 5 bases to trimming and J lost 4 bases, with 15 bases between them. The CDR3 is 15 residues long. This CDR3 reads CASSPTGQRGNTIYF. CDR3 DNA: TGTGCCAGCAGTCCGACAGGCCAACGGGGAAACACCATATATTTT.

The chain links TRBV5-5 to TRBJ1-4; D is perhaps TRBD1 (5 bases). The V and J ends lost 10 bases and 0 bases respectively, with 13 bases between them. This CDR3 has 14 residues. The germline V gene has CDR1 SGHKS and CDR2 YYEKEE (reference sequence). The CDR3 region has the DNA TGTGCCGTCTCGACGGGGGCAACTAATGAAAAACTGTTTTTT. Amino acids: CAVSTGATNEKLFF.

This chain joins TRBV7-2 and TRBJ2-3; 8 bases are shared with TRBD2. The CDR3 spans 16 residues. V shed 0 bases and J 3 bases; nucleotides not matched to a gene: 5. The germline V gene encodes CDR1 SGHTA and CDR2 FQGNSA. The CDR3 DNA follows: TGTGCCAGCAGCTTAGCGAGGAGCGGGGGTACAGATACGCAGTATTTT. Residues: CASSLARSGGTDTQYF.

The gene calls are TRBV3-1 (or the pseudogene TRBV3-2) and TRBJ1-1; D perhaps matches TRBD1 (6 bases). Germline V gives CDR1 LGHDT, CDR2 YNNKEL (reference sequence). This CDR3 contains 13 residues. Deletions cut 4 bases from V and 6 bases from J, with 12 bases between. The CDR3 DNA is TGTGCCAGCAGCCCCTCGACAGGCCCTGAAGCTTTCTTT. Protein product: CASSPSTGPEAFF.

The chain joins TRBV6-2 or TRBV6-3 to TRBJ2-7, with 9 positions matching TRBD1. V shed 2 bases, J shed 1 base, and the junction held 9 bases outside the gene matches. Germline V CDR1 and CDR2: MNHEY, SVGEGT. This CDR3 contains 17 residues. The DNA for the CDR3 is TGTGCCAGCAGTTACCCGACAGGGGGTATTGGATCCTACGAGCAGTACTTC. Residues: CASSYPTGGIGSYEQYF.

V and J are TRBV10-3 and TRBJ1-1; D is unclear. This CDR3 is built from 15 residues. V lost 6 bases and J lost 1, with 15 bases in between. Germline-derived CDR1 and CDR2 are ENHRY and SYGVKD. CDR3 DNA sequence: TGTGCCATCAGCAACCTCCCGGGGTCGAACACTGAAGCTTTCTTT. Translation: CAISNLPGSNTEAFF.

The chain combines TRBV4-1 with TRBJ1-4, with a tentative D call TRBD1 (5 bases). CDR3 size: 16 residues. V lost 4 bases, J lost 4 bases, and 16 bases lay in between. Germline values: CDR1 MGHRA, CDR2 YSYEKL. The DNA for the CDR3 is TGCGCCAGCAGCCTCGATCCTACAGGCCGTAATGAAAAACTGTTTTTT. Translating it yields CASSLDPTGRNEKLFF.

This sequence joins TRBV7-8 and TRBJ2-1; D gene unclear. V dropped 4 bases and J dropped 5 bases, with 15 bases sitting between them. CDR3 length: 15 residues. From germline, CDR1 is SGHVS and CDR2 FQNEAQ. CDR3: CASSSLLTTNNEQFF. DNA for the CDR3: TGTGCCAGCAGCTCCCTTTTGACAACAAACAATGAGCAGTTCTTC.